This T cell receptor (beta chain) is drawn from a study of shared clonotypes between healthy human individuals. Whole-study results and caveats: Clonotypes which were not shared had lower generation probabilities than clonotypes that all four donors shared. Estimated clonotype richness was generally higher in naive than memory subsets.

As concerns this clone: Its target is unknown.

In replicate PCRs of sorted subsets, around 0.2 ug DNA, about 29,000 T cell genomes, was used. In the original analysis: ImmunoSEQ junction-only sequences lacked quality scores, so their filtering differed. TCRdb keeps only in-frame clones here, not all; method: immunoSEQ multiplex PCR. V and J calls and clone size are those listed in that table; D and trimming were worked out from the DNA. Of about 1.5 million clones in the sample, approximately 98% were seen once. Trimming left V 2 bases short and J 10 bases short, with 8 bases between. The CDR3 is 12 residues long. The germline V gene has CDR1 SEHNR and CDR2 FQNEAQ (reference sequence).

The sequence was obtained from a man younger than 45 in good health. The chain carries TRBV7-9 and TRBJ2-2; the D gene is possibly TRBD2 (5 bases). The sequencing sample was made of naive CD4+ T cells sorted from blood. The subset: CD45RA+ positively selected. The CDR3 DNA reads TGTGCCAGCAGCTTAACGGGAAAGGAGCTGTTTTTT. Amino acids: CASSLTGKELFF.